A single sample is the source of the 23 T cell receptor beta chains below, sequenced in a study of T-cell memory formation after mild COVID-19. In TCRdb, the 5' RACE reads were re-called with MiXCR into one record per CDR3 protein. The table includes under 700,000 distinct CDR3 sequences, around 20% detected once. The sequencing input was PBMCs or a T cell subset sorted from them (not recorded which). These receptors all stem from an adult woman who had mild COVID-19 (a few samples of this study predate the infection). Cell type and time point are not known.

Here the CDR3 DNA reads TGTGCCAGCAGAGATACAGGGTTTGAAGCTTTCTTT. This codes for CASRDTGFEAFF. The rearrangement uses TRBV6-1 and TRBJ1-1; possibly TRBD1 for D (6 bases). Germline values: CDR1 MNHNS, CDR2 SASEGT. The CDR3 has 12 residues. V was shortened by 6 bases and J by 7 bases, with 12 bases between the two germline ends.

This clonotype came up a few times. This chain joins TRBV4-1 and TRBJ2-2, with 9 bases aligning to TRBD1. The CDR3 spans 17 residues. Per the germline V gene, CDR1 is MGHRA and CDR2 is YSYEKL. The V gene end was trimmed by 3 bases and the J gene end by 4 bases; junction bases not matched to a gene: 9. Here the CDR3 DNA reads TGCGCCAGCAGCCAGTACCCCCGGACAGGGGCCACCGGGGAGCTGTTTTTT. Translated, it gives CASSQYPRTGATGELFF.

The V call is TRBV9, the J call TRBJ2-3, with a possible D match to TRBD2 (5 bases). This CDR3 region has 14 residues. Germline-derived CDR1 and CDR2 are SGDLS and YYNGEE. Trimming pared 0 bases from V and 7 bases from J, leaving 12 bases between. CDR3 sequence: CASSVGGDQHTQYF. DNA for the CDR3: TGTGCCAGCAGCGTAGGGGGAGACCAACATACGCAGTATTTT.

This clonotype was seen a handful of times. This CDR3 is CASSHDPGQGTEAFF. The CDR3 coding sequence is TGCGCCAGCAGCCATGACCCGGGACAGGGGACTGAAGCTTTCTTT. The chain carries TRBV4-1 and TRBJ1-1; 10 nucleotides agree with TRBD1. The CDR3 spans 15 residues. After removal of 3 bases from V and 5 bases from J, the junction contained 6 bases not matched to a gene. Germline V gene data show CDR1 as MGHRA and CDR2 as YSYEKL.

This clonotype was counted between two and nine times. The V call is TRBV6-5, the J call TRBJ2-7; 8 nucleotides line up with TRBD1. The germline gives CDR1 MNHEY, CDR2 SVGAGI. V dropped 4 bases and J dropped 2; count of bases not matched to a gene: 4. This CDR3 has 14 amino acids. This chain's CDR3 is CASSLDRATYEQYF. CDR3 coding DNA: TGTGCCAGCAGTTTGGACAGGGCAACCTACGAGCAGTACTTC.

The rearrangement uses TRBV5-8 and TRBJ2-1, with 7 bases matching TRBD2. The CDR3 has 14 amino acids. Germline trimming cut 6 bases from V and 4 bases from J; bases unmatched to any gene: 7. Germline values: CDR1 SGHTS, CDR2 YDEGEE. CDR3 DNA: TGTGCCAGCATCCGGACTAGTCGGTACAATGAGCAGTTCTTC. It codes for CASIRTSRYNEQFF.

In its sample, this clonotype was seen a few times. The chain combines TRBV27 with TRBJ1-2; no clear D. The CDR3 is 13 amino acids. V lost 5 bases to trimming and J lost 0 bases, with 7 bases between them. Germline CDR1 reads MNHEY; CDR2 reads SMNVEV (reference sequence). CDR3 loop: CASSREANYGYTF. CDR3 bases: TGTGCCAGCAGTAGGGAAGCTAACTATGGCTACACCTTC.

This clonotype was detected only a few times. The chain recombines TRBV9 with TRBJ2-6; D not resolved. The CDR3 length is 14 residues. Germline V gene data show CDR1 as SGDLS and CDR2 as YYNGEE. Trimming removed 7 bases at V and 0 bases at J, with 8 bases between. CDR3 sequence (DNA): TGTGCCAGCGCTAGACCCTCTGGGGCCAACGTCCTGACTTTC. This translates into CASARPSGANVLTF. Supplemented by reference TRBV9 and TRBJ2-6, the full variable domain reads DSGVTQTPKHLITATGQRVTLRCSPRSGDLSVYWYQQSLDQGLQFLIQYYNGEERAKGNILERFSAQQFPDLHSELNLSSLELGDSALYFCASARPSGANVLTFGAGSRLTVL.

The chain joins TRBV7-8 to TRBJ2-3, with D perhaps given as TRBD1 or TRBD2 (5 bases each). Looked up from germline, CDR1 is SGHVS and CDR2 is FQNEAQ. The V and J ends lost 0 bases and 8 bases respectively, with 12 bases between them. The CDR3 contains 14 residues. This CDR3 reads CASSLAGPTGTQYF. CDR3 in DNA: TGTGCCAGCAGCTTAGCGGGACCCACTGGTACGCAGTATTTT.

This rearrangement joins TRBV12-3 or TRBV12-4 to TRBJ1-2; D is undetermined. The CDR3 runs 16 residues. V was pared by 5 bases and J by 3 bases, with 19 bases between. The CDR3 sequence is CASSMFLQPWDYGYTF. The CDR3 nucleotides are TGTGCCAGCAGTATGTTTCTACAGCCGTGGGACTATGGCTACACCTTC.

The chain uses TRBV12-3 or TRBV12-4 and TRBJ2-7, with a tentative D call TRBD2 (5 bases). The germline V and J ends were trimmed by 2 bases and 2 bases, with 10 bases remaining between them. This CDR3 has 14 residues. The CDR3 loop reads CASSLSGRPYEQYF. The CDR3 bases are TGTGCCAGCAGTTTAAGCGGTAGGCCCTACGAGCAGTACTTC.

The chain couples TRBV7-6 to TRBJ1-1, with D perhaps matching TRBD1 (5 bases). Germline V lookup: CDR1 SGHVS, CDR2 FNYEAQ. V lost 2 bases and J 7 bases, leaving 8 bases between the germline ends. The CDR3 loop spans 12 amino acids. The chain's CDR3 is CASSLIQGEAFF. The DNA of the CDR3 is TGTGCCAGCAGCTTAATTCAGGGTGAAGCTTTCTTT.

This clonotype was observed a handful of times. The chain couples TRBV25-1 to TRBJ2-7; D call uncertain. The CDR3 runs to 12 residues. V lost 7 bases and J lost 5, with 12 bases in between. Germline V gene lookup returns CDR1 MGHDK and CDR2 SYGVNS. CDR3 protein: CASTETGDEQYF. The CDR3 nucleotides read TGTGCCAGCACCGAGACTGGGGACGAGCAGTACTTC.

V and J are TRBV12-3 or TRBV12-4 and TRBJ2-1; a possible D gene is TRBD1 (6 bases). The CDR3 consists of 15 residues. V gave up 7 bases and J gave up 3 bases, with 16 bases separating them. The CDR3 bases are TGTGCCAGCACTCCAGGGGAGTTCAGCTACAATGAGCAGTTCTTC. Its protein is CASTPGEFSYNEQFF.

V gene TRBV18 combines with J gene TRBJ2-3; D not certain. Trimming removed 2 bases from V and 5 bases from J, with 5 bases in between. The CDR3 runs to 12 residues. CDR1 is KGHSH and CDR2 is LQKENI in the germline V gene. CDR3 sequence (DNA): TGTGCCAGCTCACCAATCGGAGATACGCAGTATTTT. Translation gives CASSPIGDTQYF.

This clonotype was found many times. The CDR3 protein is CASSPAGSSYEQYF. CDR3 DNA: TGTGCCAGCTCACCCGCCGGTAGCTCCTACGAGCAGTACTTC. The rearrangement uses TRBV18 and TRBJ2-7, with D uncertain. The CDR3 length is 14 residues. Trimming shortened V by 3 bases and J by 0 bases, and 9 bases separated the two germline ends. Germline CDR1 KGHSH, CDR2 LQKENI.

J is TRBJ2-1 and V is TRBV12-3 or TRBV12-4; 10 bases align to TRBD1. This CDR3 spans 15 amino acids. Unmatched junction bases numbered 5, after V lost 5 bases and J lost 4 bases. CDR3 amino acids: CASSRQGAGYNEQFF. CDR3 in DNA: TGTGCCAGCAGTCGACAGGGGGCGGGTTACAATGAGCAGTTCTTC.

The chain is built from TRBV19 and TRBJ2-7, with TRBD1 as a possible D gene (6 bases). This CDR3 has 15 residues. Germline V lookup: CDR1 LNHDA, CDR2 SQIVND (reference sequence). Trimming took off 6 bases at V and 1 base at J, with 16 bases between the two ends. DNA for the CDR3: TGTGCCAGTAGGATCAGGGGAATTTCGTCCTACGAGCAGTACTTC. Protein product: CASRIRGISSYEQYF. The entire variable domain, with the rest obtained from reference TRBV19 and TRBJ2-7, is as follows: DGGITQSPKYLFRKEGQNVTLSCEQNLNHDAMYWYRQDPGQGLRLIYYSQIVNDFQKGDIAEGYSVSREKKESFPLTVTSAQKNPTAFYLCASRIRGISSYEQYFGPGTRLTVT.

The chain recombines TRBV9 with TRBJ2-2; tentatively, D is TRBD2 (5 bases). Trimming removed 0 bases at V and 6 bases at J, with 12 bases between. Germline V gene sequence: CDR1 SGDLS, CDR2 YYNGEE. The CDR3 sequence is 15 residues long. For the CDR3, the DNA is TGTGCCAGCAGCGTAGTTGAGACTACAGCCGGGGAGCTGTTTTTT. As protein: CASSVVETTAGELFF.

This clonotype was counted many times. The gene calls are TRBV28 and TRBJ2-7; TRBD1 is a possible D gene (5 bases). V dropped 3 bases and J dropped 7 bases, with 13 bases sitting between them. In germline, CDR1 is MDHEN, CDR2 SYDVKM. The CDR3 spans 13 residues. The CDR3 is CASSFPRTREQYF. CDR3 nucleotide sequence: TGTGCCAGCAGTTTCCCCCGGACAAGGGAGCAGTACTTC.

A few counts support this clonotype. The rearrangement links TRBV3-1 to TRBJ2-1; D unclear. V lost 0 bases, J lost 6 bases, and 15 bases lay in between. CDR3 length: 16 residues. Germline V gives CDR1 LGHDT, CDR2 YNNKEL (reference sequence). The CDR3 loop reads CASSQDRLSPSNEQFF. The CDR3 coding sequence is TGTGCCAGCAGCCAAGATCGGCTATCCCCCTCCAATGAGCAGTTCTTC.

This clonotype was counted only a few times. This sequence joins TRBV6-6 and TRBJ2-2, with D perhaps matching TRBD1 (6 bases). V was clipped by 0 bases and J by 3 bases, with 11 bases between them. The CDR3 extends over 16 amino acids. Germline V gene data show CDR1 as MNHNY and CDR2 as SVGAGI (reference sequence). CDR3 bases: TGTGCCAGCAGTTACTCGGGGGCAGACTACACCGGGGAGCTGTTTTTT. It encodes CASSYSGADYTGELFF.

V usage is TRBV9 and J usage is TRBJ2-2; 10 bases are shared with TRBD1. The CDR3 runs to 16 residues. Germline lookup yields CDR1 SGDLS and CDR2 YYNGEE. J was trimmed by 1 base and V by 4 bases; bases with no gene match: 4. CDR3 region: CASSFRDRGNTGELFF. CDR3 nucleotide sequence: TGTGCCAGCAGCTTCCGGGACAGGGGGAACACCGGGGAGCTGTTTTTT.